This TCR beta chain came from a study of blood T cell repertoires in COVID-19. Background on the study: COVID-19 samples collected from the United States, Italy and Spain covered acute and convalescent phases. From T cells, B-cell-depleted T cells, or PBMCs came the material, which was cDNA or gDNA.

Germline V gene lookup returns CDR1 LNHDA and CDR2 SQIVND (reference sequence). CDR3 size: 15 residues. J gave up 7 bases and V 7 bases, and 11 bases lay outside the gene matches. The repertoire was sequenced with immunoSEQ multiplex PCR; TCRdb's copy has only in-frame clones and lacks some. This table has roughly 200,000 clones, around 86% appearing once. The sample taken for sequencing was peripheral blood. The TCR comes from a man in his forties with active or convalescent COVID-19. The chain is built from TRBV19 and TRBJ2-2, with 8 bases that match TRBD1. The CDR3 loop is CASIPRTGIIGELFF. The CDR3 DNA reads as TGTGCCAGTATTCCCCGGACAGGGATAATCGGGGAGCTGTTTTTT. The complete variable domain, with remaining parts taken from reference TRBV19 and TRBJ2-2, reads DGGITQSPKYLFRKEGQNVTLSCEQNLNHDAMYWYRQDPGQGLRLIYYSQIVNDFQKGDIAEGYSVSREKKESFPLTVTSAQKNPTAFYLCASIPRTGIIGELFFGEGSRLTVL.